This T cell receptor (beta chain) emerged from a study of post-analysis software for immune sequencing data. Study-level background: Disease courses included relapsing-remitting, secondary progressive and progressive-relapsing multiple sclerosis.

Researchers reported that TCR beta cDNA libraries carried unique molecular identifiers. T cells numbering roughly 0.85 to 11 million gave rise to roughly 550,000 cDNA molecules. TCRdb reanalysed the PCR reads using MiXCR and keeps one entry per CDR3 protein. The sample contains 700,000 to 800,000 distinct CDR3 sequences, less than 35% of which appear only once. General study findings and limits: Samples prepared in the same batch strongly co-clustered by F measure. Those with multiple sclerosis, the patient group, showed significantly lower normalized Chao1 diversity than controls.

On this clonotype: Its antigen is unidentified. A much larger clone sits a single nucleotide away, making a read error possible.

This sequence originates from a girl aged 5-17 years with multiple sclerosis. Sequenced input: blood.

CDR3 in DNA: TGCGCCTGCAGATTCGGGGATTACAGCTCCTACGAGCAGTACTTC. It codes for CACRFGDYSSYEQYF. V gene TRBV5-1 combines with J gene TRBJ2-5, with a weak D call TRBD2 (5 bases). The J call may be faulty, since TRBJ2-7 better matches the DNA end. Germline-derived CDR1 and CDR2 are SGHRS and YFSETQ. The length of the CDR3 is 15 residues.